The T cell receptor beta chain under discussion was sequenced for a study of shared clonotypes between healthy human individuals. Background on the study: A couple of female and a few male donors aged 18 to 49 were enrolled.

The germline V gene encodes CDR1 SGHRS and CDR2 YFSETQ. The CDR3 has 15 amino acids. V lost 3 bases, J lost 0 bases, and 5 bases stayed unmatched. Worth noting for this clone: The antigen remains undetermined.

Study-wide results and caveats: Some clonotypes were shared by all four sorted-subset donors, while others were not shared. The non-shared ones had lower generation probabilities than the shared ones.

Measured with immunoSEQ multiplex PCR; TCRdb has only the in-frame clones, and not every one. The sample carries roughly 2.2 million clones, roughly 93% recorded once. V and J are TRBV5-1 and TRBJ2-5; 7 bases are shared with TRBD2. The TCR originated in a man aged 18 to 30 in good health. Some clones in this sample may be carry-over from other donors' samples. The sequenced material came from naive CD4+ T cells from PBMCs. Stated subset: CD45RA+ positively selected. The CDR3 sequence is CASSSPSGYQETQYF. The CDR3 nucleotides read TGCGCCAGCAGCTCTCCTAGCGGCTACCAAGAGACCCAGTACTTC.